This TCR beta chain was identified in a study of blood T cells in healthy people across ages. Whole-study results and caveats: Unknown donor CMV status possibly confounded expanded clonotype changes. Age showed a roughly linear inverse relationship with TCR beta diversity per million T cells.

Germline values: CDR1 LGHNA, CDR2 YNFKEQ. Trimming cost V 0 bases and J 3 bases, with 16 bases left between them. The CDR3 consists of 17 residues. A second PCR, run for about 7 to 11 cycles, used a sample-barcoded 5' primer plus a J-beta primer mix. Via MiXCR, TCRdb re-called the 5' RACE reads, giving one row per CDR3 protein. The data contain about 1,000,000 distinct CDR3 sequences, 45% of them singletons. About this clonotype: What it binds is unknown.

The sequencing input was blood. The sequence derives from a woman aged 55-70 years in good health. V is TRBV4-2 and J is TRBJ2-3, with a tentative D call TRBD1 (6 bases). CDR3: CASSQEQGSAWTDTQYF. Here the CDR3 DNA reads TGTGCCAGCAGCCAAGAACAGGGAAGCGCCTGGACAGATACGCAGTATTTT.